The subject of this entry is one T cell receptor beta chain. Its specificity is not known. The data originate from a study of cytomegalovirus exposure and HLA in healthy donors. Germline V gene sequence: CDR1 MNHNS, CDR2 SASEGT. Trimming removed 4 bases from V and 3 bases from J; junction bases left unmatched: 18. CDR3 length equals 18 residues. Primers for the PCR totalled 60 Vbeta and 13 Jbeta. Repertoires were generated with immunoSEQ multiplex PCR, while TCRdb's copy carries only in-frame clones and drops some. The sample records approximately 100,000 clones, 74% being singletons. Study results and limitations: As a later analysis revealed, the rate of TCR association differed by HLA locus, with DRB1 most and HLA-C fewest. Compared with the approximately 680-donor mean, an Asian-associated ancestry cluster reportedly had fewer N-insertions, according to a later analysis. Excluded were some V segments that proved indistinguishable, including TRBV6-2 and TRBV6-3. Only CMV serostatus was available as immune exposure information.

Material for sequencing was PBMCs. This receptor was obtained from a human donor in good health. J is TRBJ2-7 and V is TRBV6-1, with 7 bases that match TRBD1. For the CDR3, the DNA is TGTGCCAGCAGTGCGCCCGGGACAGCGACTCGCAACGTCTACGAGCAGTACTTC. This encodes CASSAPGTATRNVYEQYF.